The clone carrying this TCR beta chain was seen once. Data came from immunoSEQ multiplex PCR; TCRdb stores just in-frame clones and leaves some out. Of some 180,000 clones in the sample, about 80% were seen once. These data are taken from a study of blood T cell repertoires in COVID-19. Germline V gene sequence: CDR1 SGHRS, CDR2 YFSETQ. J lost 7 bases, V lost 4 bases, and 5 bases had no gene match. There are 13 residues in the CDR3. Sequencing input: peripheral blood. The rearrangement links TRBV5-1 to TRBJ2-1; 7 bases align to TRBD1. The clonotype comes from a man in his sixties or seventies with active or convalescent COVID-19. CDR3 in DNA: TGCGCCAGCAGCCTGACAGGGTGGAATGAGCAGTTCTTC. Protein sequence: CASSLTGWNEQFF.